The 10 T cell receptor beta chains given below trace back to one sample, sequenced in a study of a mutant IDH1 vaccine in newly diagnosed glioma (dated by TCRdb to 2020 to 2023). These receptors are not linked to any known antigen. Receptor amplification or capture employed the immunoSEQ multiplex PCR assay. TCRdb re-hosts the immuneACCESS table, in-frame sequences only. Its copies lack some clones; in the studies checked, an unresolved V gene accounts for under half of them, and the cause for the rest is not known. This sample holds 35,000 to 55,000 clones; 70% to 85% were observed only once. The ten largest clones represent around 2.5% of the sample. Per the publication, the time point label means: week 23, last vaccination. Every vaccine dose consisted of 300 ug of a 20-mer mutant IDH1 peptide in Montanide, administered subcutaneously together with topical imiquimod. Here the sequenced sample was PBMCs, taken from a glioma patient whose treatment included an IDH1 peptide vaccine. The receptors come from a woman aged 18 to 35 with glioma. Some clones in this sample may be carry-over from other donors' samples.

This sequence joins TRBV5-1 and TRBJ2-7, with 7 positions matching TRBD2. V lost 0 bases and J lost 3; bases outside the gene matches: 12. There are 17 residues in the CDR3. Per the germline V gene, CDR1 is SGHRS and CDR2 is YFSETQ. The DNA of the CDR3 is TGCGCCAGCAGCTTGGGGGGGTCACTAGCGAAGGGCTACGAGCAGTACTTC. It specifies CASSLGGSLAKGYEQYF.

This chain joins TRBV7-3 and TRBJ2-1; 9 bases map to TRBD1. The ends lost 5 bases at V and 7 bases at J; junction bases unmatched: 9. Germline-derived CDR1 and CDR2 are SGHTA and FQGTGA. This CDR3 contains 15 residues. CDR3 nucleotides: TGTGCCAGCAGCCTCACGGACAGGGGATGGAATGAGCAGTTCTTC. The encoded protein is CASSLTDRGWNEQFF.

V is TRBV4-2 and J is TRBJ2-3; D not certain. Germline lookup yields CDR1 LGHNA and CDR2 YNFKEQ. The CDR3 extends over 14 amino acids. V was pared by 0 bases and J by 5 bases, with 9 bases between. The CDR3 region has the DNA TGTGCCAGCAGCCAAGACAGAGTTGGAGATACGCAGTATTTT. It encodes CASSQDRVGDTQYF.

The chain is built from TRBV7-9 and TRBJ2-1; 11 nucleotides match TRBD2. J gave up 4 bases and V 5 bases, and 10 bases lay outside the gene matches. The CDR3 is 17 residues long. Germline V gene sequence: CDR1 SEHNR, CDR2 FQNEAQ (reference sequence). The CDR3: CASSPGPGLADYNEQFF. The CDR3 DNA follows: TGTGCCAGCAGCCCAGGCCCGGGACTAGCGGATTACAATGAGCAGTTCTTC.

This chain connects TRBV30 to TRBJ1-3; possible D gene TRBD1, 5 bases. The CDR3 is made up of 15 amino acids. With 1 base removed from V and 0 bases from J, the gap between germline ends came to 10 bases. Germline values: CDR1 GTSNPN, CDR2 SVGIG (reference sequence). The CDR3 loop is CAWSGDFSSGNTIYF. The CDR3 DNA sequence: TGTGCCTGGAGTGGGGACTTCTCCTCTGGAAACACCATATATTTT.

J is TRBJ1-1 and V is TRBV5-1; no clear D gene. Germline V CDR1 and CDR2: SGHRS, YFSETQ. The CDR3 length is 14 residues. V gave up 1 base and J gave up 8 bases, with 15 bases separating them. CDR3 bases: TGCGCCAGCAGCTTGTACGGCGGGGATGGAGAAGCTTTCTTT. Its protein is CASSLYGGDGEAFF.

The chain recombines TRBV27 with TRBJ1-2, with a tentative D call TRBD1 (6 bases). The germline V gene has CDR1 MNHEY and CDR2 SMNVEV (reference sequence). The CDR3 covers 13 residues. V was clipped by 2 bases and J by 8 bases, with 12 bases between them. This CDR3 is CASSLQPRGGYTF. In DNA, the CDR3 is TGTGCCAGCAGTTTACAGCCCAGGGGCGGCTACACCTTC.

This chain links TRBV4-3 with TRBJ1-5; D unclear. Looked up from germline, CDR1 is LGHNA and CDR2 is YSLEER. Trimming stripped 0 bases from V and 5 bases from J, with 11 bases between. There are 15 residues in the CDR3. The chain's CDR3 is CASSQDPGRDQPQHF. CDR3 coding DNA: TGCGCCAGCAGCCAAGATCCGGGGAGGGATCAGCCCCAGCATTTT.

The chain links TRBV5-6 to TRBJ2-2; 10 bases line up with TRBD1. J was trimmed by 3 bases and V by 2 bases; bases with no gene match: 7. Germline V gene lookup returns CDR1 SGHDT and CDR2 YYEEEE. The CDR3 loop spans 17 amino acids. The CDR3 loop is CASSFLKGTGDTGELFF. The CDR3 DNA reads TGTGCCAGCAGCTTCTTAAAAGGGACAGGGGACACCGGGGAGCTGTTTTTT.

V gene TRBV9 combines with J gene TRBJ2-3; weak D call: TRBD2 (7 bases). Germline V gene sequence: CDR1 SGDLS, CDR2 YYNGEE. The V and J ends lost 8 bases and 3 bases respectively, with 13 bases between them. The CDR3 is 13 amino acids. The CDR3 spells CASNREGTDTQYF. CDR3 sequence (DNA): TGTGCCAGTAACAGGGAGGGAACAGATACGCAGTATTTT.